This TCR beta chain appears in the sequencing data of a study of cytomegalovirus exposure and HLA in healthy donors. General study results and limits: Per a prior analysis, the majority of TCR beta V segments were productive roughly 87% or roughly 30% of the time. Sequencing artifact likely explains a cluster of highly shared sequence variants.

On this clone: Its antigen is not known.

This PCR relied on a set of 60 Vbeta primers and 13 Jbeta primers. Only in-frame clones appear in the TCRdb table, and some are missing; sequencing was by immunoSEQ multiplex PCR. The sample lists around 100,000 clones; about 68% were seen once. The receptor's source is a man aged 25-45 years in good health and CMV-seropositive. Input material: PBMCs.

CDR3 sequence reads: CASSIPTGVEAFF. In nucleotides, the CDR3 is TGTGCCAGTAGTATCCCTACAGGGGTTGAAGCTTTCTTT. The chain couples TRBV19 to TRBJ1-1; 7 bases are a match to TRBD1. The CDR3 loop spans 13 amino acids. The germline gives CDR1 LNHDA, CDR2 SQIVND (reference sequence). With V trimmed by 3 bases and J by 7 bases, 5 bases remained unmatched.